These 32 T cell receptor beta chains originate from one sample sequenced in a study of blood T cells in healthy people across ages. Alongside a J-beta primer mix, a sample-barcoded 5' primer served in a second PCR lasting about 6 to 12 cycles. TCRdb used MiXCR to reprocess the 5' RACE reads, holding one entry per CDR3 protein. The sample lists 650,000 to 800,000 distinct CDR3 sequences; about 42% were seen once. Input material: blood. The receptors originated from a man aged 55 to 70 in good health.

The rearrangement joins TRBV6-2 or TRBV6-3 to TRBJ1-5, with 7 bases matching TRBD1. CDR3 size: 14 residues. V shed 5 bases and J 4 bases; nucleotides not matched to a gene: 5. Germline V gives CDR1 MNHEY, CDR2 SVGEGT. CDR3 bases: TGTGCCAGCAGTGAACCGACAGGGAATCAGCCCCAGCATTTT. Translated: CASSEPTGNQPQHF.

This clonotype was observed a handful of times. The chain couples TRBV20-1 to TRBJ2-3, with D unresolved. The CDR3 sequence is 13 residues long. V dropped 1 base and J dropped 2 bases, with 7 bases sitting between them. The germline CDR1 and CDR2 sequences are DFQATT and SNEGSKA (reference sequence). The CDR3 loop is CSARVEHTDTQYF. In nucleotides, the CDR3 is TGCAGTGCTAGAGTTGAACACACAGATACGCAGTATTTT.

The chain has TRBV3-1 and TRBJ2-5; no clear D. The DNA end is more similar to TRBJ2-7, so the J call may be wrong. The CDR3 runs 12 residues. Germline V lookup: CDR1 LGHDT, CDR2 YNNKEL (reference sequence). CDR3 sequence: CASSQDEDEQYF. CDR3 DNA: TGTGCCAGCAGCCAAGACGAGGACGAGCAGTACTTC.

This clonotype was counted a few times. The chain joins TRBV25-1 to TRBJ2-3; 12 bases match TRBD2. This CDR3 has 13 amino acids. CDR1 MGHDK and CDR2 SYGVNS come from the germline V gene. The junction had 4 bases not matched to a gene; V was cut back by 8 bases and J by 7 bases. For the CDR3, the DNA is TGTGCCAGCTGGACTAGCGGGGCTAATACGCAGTATTTT. It encodes CASWTSGANTQYF.

This clonotype showed up just once. One junction end does not reproduce the germline sequence, and a read error may be involved. This chain uses TRBV2 with TRBJ2-5; D gene unclear. The CDR3 consists of 14 residues. Germline V gene lookup returns CDR1 SNHLY and CDR2 FYNNEI. CDR3 residues: CASSPAQAQGTQYF. The DNA of the CDR3 is TGTGCCAGCAGTCCCGCCCAGGCACAAGGGACCCAGTACTTC.

This chain joins TRBV15 and TRBJ1-1; 7 bases match TRBD1. V was pared by 5 bases and J by 0 bases, with 9 bases of the junction left unmatched. The V gene's germline CDR1 is LNHNV and CDR2 YYDKDF (reference sequence). The CDR3 loop spans 16 amino acids. The CDR3, as DNA: TGTGCCACCAGCGGACACGGACAGGTGATGAACACTGAAGCTTTCTTT. It yields the protein CATSGHGQVMNTEAFF.

This clonotype was observed a handful of times. The chain combines TRBV15 with TRBJ1-5; a weak D match, TRBD1 (6 bases). V was shortened by 5 bases and J by 8 bases, with 16 bases between the two germline ends. The CDR3 has 14 residues. Germline assignment: CDR1 LNHNV and CDR2 YYDKDF (reference sequence). CDR3 nucleotides: TGTGCCACCAGCGGTGGGACGGGGGCTGAGCCCCAGCATTTT. Amino acids: CATSGGTGAEPQHF.

DNA for the CDR3: TGTGCCAGCAGCTTAACGGGAGCGAATCTTATACGTTCACCCCTCCACTTT. This encodes CASSLTGANLIRSPLHF. This chain connects TRBV7-9 to TRBJ1-6; D call uncertain. CDR3 length equals 17 residues. Deletions cut 2 bases from V and 9 bases from J, with 20 bases between. Germline loops: CDR1 SEHNR, CDR2 FQNEAQ (reference sequence).

The chain carries TRBV4-1 and TRBJ2-7; no definite D call. The CDR3 is made up of 16 amino acids. V was shortened by 0 bases and J by 7 bases, with 19 bases between the two germline ends. CDR1 is MGHRA and CDR2 is YSYEKL in the germline V gene. The CDR3 bases are TGCGCCAGCAGCCAAGATCTGGACGGCTCCTACAATGAGCAGTACTTC. The encoded protein is CASSQDLDGSYNEQYF.

V usage is TRBV10-2 and J usage is TRBJ2-5; the D gene is possibly TRBD2 (5 bases). This CDR3 comprises 17 residues. CDR1 and CDR2 (germline): WSHSY, SAAADI. Trimming cost V 3 bases and J 4 bases, with 21 bases left between them. The CDR3 is CASSEIRGKSFVETQYF. CDR3 sequence (DNA): TGCGCCAGCAGTGAAATTAGAGGGAAATCCTTCGTAGAGACCCAGTACTTC.

This clonotype was seen more than once but under ten times. This sequence joins TRBV20-1 and TRBJ1-4; 7 nucleotides match TRBD1. Germline assignment: CDR1 DFQATT and CDR2 SNEGSKA (reference sequence). This CDR3 comprises 14 residues. Trimming cost V 6 bases and J 1 base; bases outside gene matches: 5. CDR3 sequence reads: CSAPRQGTNEKLFF. In nucleotides, the CDR3 is TGCAGTGCCCCCAGACAGGGAACTAATGAAAAACTGTTTTTT.

The rearrangement links TRBV6-6 to TRBJ1-1, with D hard to call. Germline loops: CDR1 MNHNY, CDR2 SVGAGI (reference sequence). The CDR3 totals 13 residues. V was shortened by 0 bases and J by 8 bases, with 10 bases between the two germline ends. CDR3 loop: CASSYSQAQEAFF. The CDR3 DNA sequence: TGTGCCAGCAGTTACTCTCAAGCCCAGGAAGCTTTCTTT.

The CDR3 spells CASSPRDPGLSLNTEAFF. CDR3 in DNA: TGTGCCAGCAGTCCCAGGGACCCAGGGTTGAGCTTGAACACTGAAGCTTTCTTT. This rearrangement joins TRBV27 to TRBJ1-1, with D perhaps TRBD1 (5 bases). The CDR3 is 18 amino acids. Germline assignment: CDR1 MNHEY and CDR2 SMNVEV (reference sequence). The V and J ends lost 5 bases and 0 bases respectively, with 22 bases between them.

This chain connects TRBV3-1 to TRBJ2-1; perhaps D is TRBD1 or TRBD2 (5 bases each). V shed 0 bases and J shed 6 bases, with 15 bases lying between them. The germline CDR1 and CDR2 sequences are LGHDT and YNNKEL (reference sequence). This CDR3 spans 16 amino acids. CDR3 loop: CASSQEGQGGSNEQFF. Here the CDR3 DNA reads TGTGCCAGCAGCCAAGAGGGGCAGGGTGGGAGCAATGAGCAGTTCTTC.

This clonotype was observed a few times. The V call is TRBV6-6, the J call TRBJ1-2, with unresolved D. The CDR3 is 14 residues long. V lost 7 bases and J 3 bases, leaving 15 bases between the germline ends. The germline V gene has CDR1 MNHNY and CDR2 SVGAGI (reference sequence). The CDR3 coding sequence is TGTGCCAGCACTGCTAGTCAAGCATACTATGGCTACACCTTC. This encodes CASTASQAYYGYTF.

This sequence joins TRBV19 and TRBJ1-2; TRBD1 aligns across 12 bases. CDR1 and CDR2 from the germline V gene are LNHDA and SQIVND (reference sequence). V lost 5 bases and J lost 7; bases outside the gene matches: 8. This CDR3 spans 15 amino acids. CDR3 in amino acids: CASSLTGQGAFGYTF. CDR3 sequence (DNA): TGTGCCAGTAGTCTTACGGGACAGGGGGCGTTTGGCTACACCTTC.

CDR3 sequence reads: CASSSTSVGLNTQYF. The CDR3 coding sequence is TGTGCCAGCAGTTCGACTAGCGTGGGACTTAATACGCAGTATTTT. V gene TRBV28 combines with J gene TRBJ2-3, with TRBD2 matching over 8 bases. CDR3 length: 15 residues. Germline-derived CDR1 and CDR2 are MDHEN and SYDVKM. Losses at the gene ends were 4 bases for V and 7 bases for J; bases not matched to a gene: 10. The complete variable domain, with remaining parts taken from reference TRBV28 and TRBJ2-3, reads DVKVTQSSRYLVKRTGEKVFLECVQDMDHENMFWYRQDPGLGLRLIYFSYDVKMKEKGDIPEGYSVSREKKERFSLILESASTNQTSMYLCASSSTSVGLNTQYFGPGTRLTVL.

The chain uses TRBV3-1 and TRBJ1-2; 8 bases fit TRBD1. V was pared by 0 bases and J by 4 bases, with 4 bases of the junction left unmatched. CDR1 is LGHDT, CDR2 YNNKEL, per germline (reference sequence). This CDR3 spans 15 amino acids. CDR3 sequence: CASSQESGGVYGYTF. DNA of the CDR3: TGTGCCAGCAGCCAAGAGTCAGGGGGCGTCTATGGCTACACCTTC.

The rearrangement joins TRBV7-9 to TRBJ2-3; D not resolved. Germline CDR1 SEHNR, CDR2 FQNEAQ (reference sequence). Trimming removed 5 bases at V and 4 bases at J, with 16 bases between. The CDR3 loop spans 15 amino acids. DNA for the CDR3: TGTGCCAGCAGCCCACCTCGGTTTCCGCCAGATACGCAGTATTTT. It is translated as CASSPPRFPPDTQYF.

The V call is TRBV20-1, the J call TRBJ2-4; no firm D call. The assigned J gene may be wrong: the sequence end matches TRBJ2-7 better. The CDR3 contains 14 residues. CDR1 and CDR2 from the germline V gene are DFQATT and SNEGSKA (reference sequence). The CDR3 nucleotides read TGCAGTGCTGGAGCTGGGTTCATCCCCTACGAGCAGTACTTC. As protein: CSAGAGFIPYEQYF.

This clonotype was seen more than once but under ten times. V is TRBV5-1 and J is TRBJ2-1; 12 bases are a match to TRBD2. Looked up from germline, CDR1 is SGHRS and CDR2 is YFSETQ. This CDR3 region has 16 residues. The junction had 11 bases not matched to a gene; V was cut back by 6 bases and J by 7 bases. DNA of the CDR3: TGCGCCAGCACTCTAGCGGGGGGGAACCCCTTGAATGAGCAGTTCTTC. It codes for CASTLAGGNPLNEQFF. The full variable domain, rest sourced from reference TRBV5-1 and TRBJ2-1, is KAGVTQTPRYLIKTRGQQVTLSCSPISGHRSVSWYQQTPGQGLQFLFEYFSETQRNKGNFPGRFSGRQFSNSRSEMNVSTLELGDSALYLCASTLAGGNPLNEQFFGPGTRLTVL.

The chain employs TRBV9 and TRBJ2-3, with unresolved D. V dropped 0 bases and J dropped 6 bases, with 11 bases sitting between them. The CDR3 is 14 amino acids. Looked up from germline, CDR1 is SGDLS and CDR2 is YYNGEE. CDR3 in DNA: TGTGCCAGCAGCGTAGCAGGTGGGATCGATACGCAGTATTTT. It encodes CASSVAGGIDTQYF.

The chain couples TRBV25-1 to TRBJ1-1, with 7 bases identical to TRBD1. Germline V gene lookup returns CDR1 MGHDK and CDR2 SYGVNS. The CDR3 contains 16 residues. V lost 3 bases, J lost 1 base, and 8 bases stayed unmatched. The CDR3 spells CASSDPKGTANTEAFF. The CDR3 bases are TGTGCCAGCAGTGACCCGAAAGGGACAGCGAACACTGAAGCTTTCTTT.

This clonotype has more than one count but fewer than ten. V gene TRBV28 combines with J gene TRBJ1-6, with 9 bases lining up with TRBD1. The J segment lost 9 bases and the V segment lost 6 bases, leaving 3 bases of the junction unmatched. This CDR3 contains 13 residues. Germline V gene data show CDR1 as MDHEN and CDR2 as SYDVKM. The CDR3: CASSPDRGSPLHF. The CDR3 coding sequence is TGTGCCAGCAGCCCGGACAGGGGTTCACCCCTCCACTTT.

V is TRBV20-1 and J is TRBJ2-4, with 11 bases identical to TRBD2. Unmatched junction bases numbered 13, after V lost 5 bases and J lost 13 bases. From germline, CDR1 is DFQATT and CDR2 SNEGSKA (reference sequence). The CDR3 spans 14 residues. The CDR3, as DNA: TGCAGTGCTCAGGGTACTAGCGGGGGCAGAGAGCAGTACTTC. Translation gives CSAQGTSGGREQYF.

Note on this clonotype: A junction end diverges from the germline sequence, so it may reflect a read error. V usage is TRBV6-4 and J usage is TRBJ2-4; either TRBD1 or TRBD2 may supply D (7 bases each). CDR3 size: 14 residues. Germline CDR1 reads MRHNA; CDR2 reads SNTAGT. The CDR3 reads CTSGTESAKNIQYF. DNA for the CDR3: TGTACCAGCGGGACAGAGTCAGCCAAAAACATTCAGTACTTC.

The chain employs TRBV11-3 and TRBJ2-3; tentative D call: TRBD2 (6 bases). Germline CDR1 reads SGHNT; CDR2 reads YENEEA. The V and J ends lost 7 bases and 7 bases respectively, with 18 bases between them. This CDR3 contains 14 residues. In nucleotides, the CDR3 is TGTGCCAGCACCCTCGGGACGGGGGTATATACGCAGTATTTT. This encodes CASTLGTGVYTQYF.

J is TRBJ2-1 and V is TRBV5-1; weak D call: TRBD1 (6 bases). The V gene lost 5 bases and the J gene lost 7 bases, with 10 bases spanning the gap. CDR3 length: 12 amino acids. Germline loops: CDR1 SGHRS, CDR2 YFSETQ. The CDR3 region is CASSQGRNEQFF. The DNA for the CDR3 is TGCGCCAGCAGTCAGGGGCGGAATGAGCAGTTCTTC.

This sequence joins TRBV28 and TRBJ1-5; possibly TRBD1 for D (5 bases). V was pared by 6 bases and J by 3 bases, with 15 bases between. The CDR3 runs 15 residues. From germline, CDR1 is MDHEN and CDR2 SYDVKM. As DNA, the CDR3 is TGTGCCAGCAGATTGACCGGGACTTTCAATCAGCCCCAGCATTTT. Protein: CASRLTGTFNQPQHF.

The genes are TRBV14 and TRBJ1-6; no clear D gene. The CDR3 runs 14 residues. CDR1 SGHDN and CDR2 FVKESK come from the germline V gene. V was pared by 0 bases and J by 9 bases, with 9 bases between. The CDR3 reads CASSQEAFGSPLHF. The CDR3 nucleotides read TGTGCCAGCAGCCAAGAGGCATTCGGTTCACCCCTCCACTTT. Drawing the rest from reference TRBV14 and TRBJ1-6, the complete variable domain is EAGVTQFPSHSVIEKGQTVTLRCDPISGHDNLYWYRRVMGKEIKFLLHFVKESKQDESGMPNNRFLAERTGGTYSTLKVQPAELEDSGVYFCASSQEAFGSPLHFGNGTRLTVT.

The chain couples TRBV20-1 to TRBJ2-1; D is undetermined. The V gene's germline CDR1 is DFQATT and CDR2 SNEGSKA (reference sequence). The CDR3 spans 12 residues. The V end was cut by 3 bases, the J end by 8 bases, with 11 bases between. The CDR3 sequence is CSARPLGDEQFF. The DNA of the CDR3 is TGCAGTGCTAGGCCCCTAGGCGATGAGCAGTTCTTC.

CDR3 bases: TGTGCCAGCAGCCGGACAGGCCTCGGAGATACGCAGTATTTT. Translated: CASSRTGLGDTQYF. The chain employs TRBV12-3 or TRBV12-4 and TRBJ2-3, with 7 bases identical to TRBD1. V dropped 6 bases and J dropped 5; count of bases not matched to a gene: 8. CDR3 length equals 14 residues.